The 26 T cell receptor beta chains below were found in one sample sequenced in a study of human T cells and chemical hapten exposure. TCRdb re-analysed the RACE reads in MiXCR, keeping a single row per CDR3 protein. The table records tens of thousands of distinct CDR3 sequences, approximately 11% of them present only once. Time point meaning: pre-sensitization, week 0. Documented treatment: therapeutic diphenylcyclopropenone sensitization with weekly scalp DPC. The input for sequencing was whole blood, taken in connection with sensitization to the hapten diphenylcyclopropenone (DPC). The receptors originated from a woman aged 45-65 years with alopecia areata. Some clones in this sample may be carry-over from other donors' samples.

The V call is TRBV7-6, the J call TRBJ2-3; D is uncertain. V lost 5 bases and J 2 bases, leaving 11 bases between the germline ends. The germline V gene encodes CDR1 SGHVS and CDR2 FNYEAQ. CDR3 length: 14 residues. CDR3 in DNA: TGTGCCAGCAGCCGGATCCGGTCCACAGATACGCAGTATTTT. The encoded protein is CASSRIRSTDTQYF.

The V and J genes are TRBV2 and TRBJ2-2; 11 bases fit TRBD2. Germline CDR1 SNHLY, CDR2 FYNNEI. CDR3 length: 16 amino acids. Losses at the gene ends were 4 bases for V and 4 bases for J; bases not matched to a gene: 5. This CDR3 is CASSGLAGFSTGELFF. The CDR3 DNA reads as TGTGCCAGCAGTGGACTAGCGGGATTTTCCACCGGGGAGCTGTTTTTT.

This clonotype was observed at least ten times. V gene TRBV12-3 or TRBV12-4 combines with J gene TRBJ1-5; D is unresolved. This CDR3 is built from 14 residues. V was cut by 3 bases and J by 0 bases, with 6 bases left in between. DNA for the CDR3: TGTGCCAGCAGTTTGGACCTTAGCAATCAGCCCCAGCATTTT. Amino acids: CASSLDLSNQPQHF.

This chain connects TRBV5-1 to TRBJ2-7; D could derive from TRBD1 or TRBD2 (5 bases each). Germline-derived CDR1 and CDR2 are SGHRS and YFSETQ. CDR3 size: 13 residues. Trimming took off 3 bases at V and 5 bases at J, with 12 bases between the two ends. As DNA, the CDR3 is TGCGCCAGCAGCTACGTGGGGGATCACGAGCAGTACTTC. As protein: CASSYVGDHEQYF.

This clonotype was counted at least ten times. The chain combines TRBV20-1 with TRBJ1-1; D remains ambiguous. Germline V gene lookup returns CDR1 DFQATT and CDR2 SNEGSKA (reference sequence). There are 12 residues in the CDR3. Trimming took 1 base from V and 10 from J, leaving 13 bases between them. The CDR3 is CSARGTDGGAFF. The CDR3 DNA is TGCAGTGCTAGAGGGACCGATGGCGGAGCTTTCTTT.

The chain has TRBV7-2 and TRBJ1-1, with D unresolved. The CDR3 is made up of 13 amino acids. The V gene lost 4 bases and the J gene lost 3 bases, with 9 bases spanning the gap. The V gene's germline CDR1 is SGHTA and CDR2 FQGNSA. CDR3 sequence reads: CASSYSWYTEAFF. The DNA for the CDR3 is TGTGCCAGCAGCTACAGTTGGTACACTGAAGCTTTCTTT.

By sample share, this clonotype is medium-sized. The chain recombines TRBV7-9 with TRBJ2-3; D unclear. The CDR3 contains 17 residues. V shed 1 base and J shed 1 base, with 15 bases lying between them. Looked up from germline, CDR1 is SEHNR and CDR2 is FQNEAQ (reference sequence). The chain's CDR3 is CASSLGQTGARTDTQYF. Written as DNA, the CDR3 is TGTGCCAGCAGCTTAGGGCAGACCGGAGCCCGCACAGATACGCAGTATTTT.

The V and J genes are TRBV6-1 and TRBJ2-1; perhaps TRBD1 as D (8 bases). The J call may not be correct, given that the DNA end is closer to TRBJ2-7. The CDR3 consists of 16 residues. The germline V gene has CDR1 MNHNS and CDR2 SASEGT. CDR3 DNA: TGTGCCAGCAGTGAACCACACAGGGGGGGAGGGAATGAGCAGTACTTC. This encodes CASSEPHRGGGNEQYF.

This clonotype was recorded a few times. The chain links TRBV5-3 to TRBJ1-6; TRBD1 matches 8 bases. TRBV5-3 has ORF status, its function being uncertain. The V gene end was trimmed by 4 bases and the J gene end by 9 bases; junction bases not matched to a gene: 6. The CDR3 totals 14 residues. CDR3 loop: CARSPDRDPSPLHF. The CDR3 nucleotides are TGTGCCAGAAGCCCGGACAGGGATCCTTCACCCCTCCACTTT.

V is TRBV7-8 and J is TRBJ1-2; D may be TRBD1 (5 bases). Germline V gene sequence: CDR1 SGHVS, CDR2 FQNEAQ. Trimming pared 1 base from V and 8 bases from J, leaving 17 bases between. The CDR3 is made up of 15 amino acids. Here the CDR3 DNA reads TGTGCCAGCAGCTTAGAAGGCAGGGTCATCCGGGGCTACACCTTC. This translates into CASSLEGRVIRGYTF.

This clonotype was counted between two and nine times. The rearrangement links TRBV28 to TRBJ1-1; D perhaps matches TRBD1 (5 bases). Trimming stripped 5 bases from V and 6 bases from J, with 13 bases between. This CDR3 contains 13 residues. From germline, CDR1 is MDHEN and CDR2 SYDVKM. As DNA, the CDR3 is TGTGCCAGCAGTCCCGGGGGGGGACCTGAAGCTTTCTTT. This gives the protein CASSPGGGPEAFF. The full variable domain, with the rest looked up from reference TRBV28 and TRBJ1-1, is DVKVTQSSRYLVKRTGEKVFLECVQDMDHENMFWYRQDPGLGLRLIYFSYDVKMKEKGDIPEGYSVSREKKERFSLILESASTNQTSMYLCASSPGGGPEAFFGQGTRLTVV.

Many counts were recorded for this clonotype. This chain connects TRBV11-2 to TRBJ1-3; no definite D call. Germline lookup yields CDR1 SGHAT and CDR2 FQNNGV. Trimming cost V 1 base and J 0 bases, with 7 bases left between them. The CDR3 has 15 residues. The chain's CDR3 is CASSLAPSSGNTIYF. The CDR3 DNA is TGTGCCAGCAGCTTAGCACCGAGCTCTGGAAACACCATATATTTT.

The table lists this clonotype with a few counts. The V call is TRBV11-2, the J call TRBJ1-2, with 8 positions matching TRBD1. This CDR3 contains 15 residues. CDR1 and CDR2 (germline): SGHAT, FQNNGV. J lost 5 bases, V lost 5 bases, and 10 bases had no gene match. The CDR3: CASSIQGVAIYGYTF. As DNA, the CDR3 is TGTGCCAGCAGCATACAGGGGGTAGCTATTTATGGCTACACCTTC.

This clonotype was seen more than once but under ten times. The chain carries TRBV5-1 and TRBJ1-5; TRBD1 might be the D (5 bases). Trimming stripped 5 bases from V and 0 bases from J, with 18 bases between. Germline CDR1 reads SGHRS; CDR2 reads YFSETQ. The CDR3 loop spans 17 amino acids. The CDR3 coding sequence is TGCGCCAGCAGTTCTGTTGAGGGGCTGGGTAGCAATCAGCCCCAGCATTTT. It translates to CASSSVEGLGSNQPQHF.

Many counts were recorded for this clonotype. The chain links TRBV20-1 to TRBJ1-6, with 7 positions matching TRBD1. J was trimmed by 0 bases and V by 2 bases; bases with no gene match: 4. The germline V gene has CDR1 DFQATT and CDR2 SNEGSKA (reference sequence). There are 16 residues in the CDR3. The CDR3 sequence: CSARSGGSSYNSPLHF. The CDR3, as DNA: TGCAGTGCTAGATCAGGGGGTTCCTCCTATAATTCACCCCTCCACTTT.

On this clonotype: This may come from a read error, since a much larger clone is one base off. The gene calls are TRBV4-3 and TRBJ2-6, with a weak D call TRBD2 (6 bases). CDR3 length: 18 residues. V lost 4 bases and J lost 2, with 18 bases in between. In germline, CDR1 is LGHNA, CDR2 YSLEER. The CDR3 nucleotides are TGCGCCAGCAGCCCCCCACGCGGGGCACGGGCTGGGGCCAACGTCCTGACTTTC. Translation: CASSPPRGARAGANVLTF.

This clonotype has more than one count but fewer than ten. The chain carries TRBV2 and TRBJ1-2, with a tentative D call TRBD1 (5 bases). This CDR3 has 16 residues. The V end was cut by 7 bases, the J end by 4 bases, with 22 bases between. CDR1 is SNHLY, CDR2 FYNNEI, per germline. The DNA of the CDR3 is TGTGCCAGCATCGCCTCCGGCCGGGGCGAGTTCTATGGCTACACCTTC. Its protein is CASIASGRGEFYGYTF.

In this sample, this clonotype turned up many times. V is TRBV18 and J is TRBJ2-7; 11 nucleotides agree with TRBD2. This CDR3 is built from 16 residues. Germline assignment: CDR1 KGHSH and CDR2 LQKENI. After removal of 2 bases from V and 2 bases from J, the junction contained 5 bases not matched to a gene. CDR3 DNA: TGTGCCAGCTCACCATCGGCTAGCGGGGGGCCCTACGAGCAGTACTTC. Residues: CASSPSASGGPYEQYF. Full variable domain (rest looked up from reference TRBV18 and TRBJ2-7): NAGVMQNPRHLVRRRGQEARLRCSPMKGHSHVYWYRQLPEEGLKFMVYLQKENIIDESGMPKERFSAEFPKEGPSILRIQQVVRGDSAAYFCASSPSASGGPYEQYFGPGTRLTVT.

V gene TRBV29-1 combines with J gene TRBJ1-1; TRBD1 agrees at 8 bases. The CDR3 has 14 residues. The junction had 5 bases not matched to a gene; V was cut back by 5 bases and J by 0 bases. Germline V gene data show CDR1 as SQVTM and CDR2 as ANQGSEA. Written as DNA, the CDR3 is TGCAGCGTTCTAAGACAGGGGATGAACACTGAAGCTTTCTTT. This translates into CSVLRQGMNTEAFF.

This clonotype was recorded at least ten times. The chain recombines TRBV11-2 with TRBJ2-5, with 8 bases lining up with TRBD2. CDR1 is SGHAT and CDR2 is FQNNGV in the germline V gene. With V trimmed by 1 base and J by 2 bases, 9 bases remained unmatched. The CDR3 covers 17 residues. For the CDR3, the DNA is TGTGCCAGCAGCTTAGGGTACCAGCGGGGGCCGCAAGAGACCCAGTACTTC. Translating gives CASSLGYQRGPQETQYF.

This clonotype occurred a few times. The J gene is TRBJ1-1, the V gene TRBV15, with D perhaps TRBD1 (6 bases). Germline CDR1 is LNHNV and CDR2 is YYDKDF (reference sequence). Trimming pared 0 bases from V and 3 bases from J, leaving 17 bases between. This CDR3 contains 17 residues. The CDR3 sequence: CATSRERAGVRYTEAFF. The CDR3 bases are TGTGCCACCAGCAGAGAAAGGGCAGGGGTTCGGTACACTGAAGCTTTCTTT. Full variable domain (remainder filled in from reference TRBV15 and TRBJ1-1): DAMVIQNPRYQVTQFGKPVTLSCSQTLNHNVMYWYQQKSSQAPKLLFHYYDKDFNNEADTPDNFQSRRPNTSFCFLDIRSPGLGDTAMYLCATSRERAGVRYTEAFFGQGTRLTVV.

This clonotype has just a few counts. The V and J genes are TRBV7-2 and TRBJ2-3; TRBD2 might be the D (5 bases). Looked up from germline, CDR1 is SGHTA and CDR2 is FQGNSA. V gave up 4 bases and J gave up 8 bases, with 13 bases separating them. This CDR3 has 13 amino acids. The CDR3 is CASSSDYMGTQYF. The CDR3 nucleotides read TGTGCCAGCAGCTCCGACTACATGGGTACGCAGTATTTT.

Many counts were recorded for this clonotype. The chain has TRBV28 and TRBJ2-1; D possibly corresponds to TRBD2 (5 bases). This CDR3 comprises 15 residues. Looked up from germline, CDR1 is MDHEN and CDR2 is SYDVKM. Trimming cost V 5 bases and J 0 bases, with 11 bases left between them. Written as DNA, the CDR3 is TGTGCCAGCAGTCTCCGGGAAGCCTCCTACAATGAGCAGTTCTTC. Translated: CASSLREASYNEQFF. Looking up the rest from reference TRBV28 and TRBJ2-1 gives the full variable domain: DVKVTQSSRYLVKRTGEKVFLECVQDMDHENMFWYRQDPGLGLRLIYFSYDVKMKEKGDIPEGYSVSREKKERFSLILESASTNQTSMYLCASSLREASYNEQFFGPGTRLTVL.

The chain recombines TRBV9 with TRBJ1-4, with D hard to call. In germline, CDR1 is SGDLS, CDR2 YYNGEE. Trimming took off 0 bases at V and 1 base at J, with 7 bases between the two ends. The CDR3 runs to 15 residues. CDR3 protein: CASSVGSGTNEKLFF. The CDR3 DNA sequence: TGTGCCAGCAGCGTAGGGTCAGGAACTAATGAAAAACTGTTTTTT.

The sample holds many counts of this clonotype. J is TRBJ1-5 and V is TRBV18, with TRBD1 identical over 9 bases. Germline loops: CDR1 KGHSH, CDR2 LQKENI. The CDR3 contains 15 residues. V gave up 6 bases and J gave up 6 bases; unmatched junction bases: 9. The CDR3 spells CASSHDRGRGQPQHF. CDR3 nucleotides: TGTGCCAGCTCCCACGACAGGGGGAGGGGTCAGCCCCAGCATTTT.

This clonotype has a count of ten or more. The V call is TRBV29-1, the J call TRBJ2-5; the match to TRBD1 covers 8 bases. Losses at the gene ends were 6 bases for V and 1 base for J; bases not matched to a gene: 10. The CDR3 is 15 residues long. Germline V gene lookup returns CDR1 SQVTM and CDR2 ANQGSEA. CDR3: CSVPPGQVFQETQYF. The CDR3 DNA is TGCAGCGTCCCACCGGGACAGGTCTTCCAAGAGACCCAGTACTTC.